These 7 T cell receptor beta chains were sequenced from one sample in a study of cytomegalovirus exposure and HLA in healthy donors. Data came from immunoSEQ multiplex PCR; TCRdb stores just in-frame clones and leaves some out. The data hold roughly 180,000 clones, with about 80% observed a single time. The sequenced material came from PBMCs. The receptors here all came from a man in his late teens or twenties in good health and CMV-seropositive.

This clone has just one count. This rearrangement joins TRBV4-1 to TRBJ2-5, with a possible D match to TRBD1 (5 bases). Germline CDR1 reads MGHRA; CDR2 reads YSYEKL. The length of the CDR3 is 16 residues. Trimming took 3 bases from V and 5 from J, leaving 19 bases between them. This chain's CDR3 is CASSQPGKGRPETQYF. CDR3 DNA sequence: TGCGCCAGCAGCCAGCCAGGGAAGGGAAGGCCGGAGACCCAGTACTTC.

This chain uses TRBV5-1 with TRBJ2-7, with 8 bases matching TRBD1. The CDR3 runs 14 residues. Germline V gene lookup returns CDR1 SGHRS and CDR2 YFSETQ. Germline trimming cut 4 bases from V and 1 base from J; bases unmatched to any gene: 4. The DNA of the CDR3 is TGCGCCAGCAGCCCGGGACAGGTGTCCTACGAGCAGTACTTC. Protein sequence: CASSPGQVSYEQYF.

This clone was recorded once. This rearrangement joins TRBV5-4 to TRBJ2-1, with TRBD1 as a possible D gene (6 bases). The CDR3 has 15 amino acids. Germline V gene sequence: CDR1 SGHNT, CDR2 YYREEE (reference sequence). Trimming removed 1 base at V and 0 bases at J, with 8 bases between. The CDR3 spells CASSLQDSSYNEQFF. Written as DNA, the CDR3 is TGTGCCAGCAGCTTGCAGGACAGCTCCTACAATGAGCAGTTCTTC.

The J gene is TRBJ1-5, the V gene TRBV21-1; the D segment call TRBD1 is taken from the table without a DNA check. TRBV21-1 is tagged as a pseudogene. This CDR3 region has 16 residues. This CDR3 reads CASSKTPGQGPQPQHF. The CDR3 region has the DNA TGTGCCAGCAGCAAAACTCCGGGACAGGGACCGCAGCCCCAGCATTTT.

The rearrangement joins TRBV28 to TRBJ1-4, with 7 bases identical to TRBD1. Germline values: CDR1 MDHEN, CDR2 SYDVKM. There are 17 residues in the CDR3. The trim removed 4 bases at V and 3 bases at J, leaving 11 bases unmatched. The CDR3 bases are TGTGCCAGCAGTTCGACAGGGTACAAGGTTGCTAATGAAAAACTGTTTTTT. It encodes CASSSTGYKVANEKLFF.

CDR3 sequence (DNA): TGCGCCAGCAGCTCTCGGACTAGCGGGAGGGGCACAGATACGCAGTATTTT. Encoded protein: CASSSRTSGRGTDTQYF. This chain uses TRBV5-1 with TRBJ2-3, with 15 bases matching TRBD2. The CDR3 covers 17 residues. V was clipped by 3 bases and J by 1 base; unmatched bases: 3. In germline, CDR1 is SGHRS, CDR2 YFSETQ. The whole variable domain, filled in from reference TRBV5-1 and TRBJ2-3, reads KAGVTQTPRYLIKTRGQQVTLSCSPISGHRSVSWYQQTPGQGLQFLFEYFSETQRNKGNFPGRFSGRQFSNSRSEMNVSTLELGDSALYLCASSSRTSGRGTDTQYFGPGTRLTVL.

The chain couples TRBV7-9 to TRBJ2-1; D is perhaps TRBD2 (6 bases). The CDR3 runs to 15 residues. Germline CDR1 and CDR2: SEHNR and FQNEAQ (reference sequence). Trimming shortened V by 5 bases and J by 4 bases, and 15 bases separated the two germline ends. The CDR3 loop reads CASSLASGPYNEQFF. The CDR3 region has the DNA TGTGCCAGCAGCCTCGCCAGCGGGCCTTACAATGAGCAGTTCTTC.